These 28 T cell receptor beta chains share one sample of origin, sequenced in a study of blood T cell repertoires in COVID-19. Generated by immunoSEQ multiplex PCR, the TCRdb table keeps only in-frame clones and is missing some. Of roughly 100,000 clones listed, about 91% are singletons. Sample: peripheral blood. The receptor set was obtained from a man over 45 with COVID-19, enrolled during active disease.

This chain links TRBV6-5 with TRBJ1-5, with TRBD1 matching 9 bases. Germline CDR1 and CDR2: MNHEY and SVGAGI. The CDR3 length is 15 residues. J lost 1 base, V lost 7 bases, and 5 bases had no gene match. CDR3 nucleotide sequence: TGTGCCAGCACCAGACAGGGGGACAGCAATCAGCCCCAGCATTTT. Translation: CASTRQGDSNQPQHF.

The chain's CDR3 is CASSYTTNEKLFF. The CDR3 coding sequence is TGTGCCAGTAGTTATACAACTAATGAAAAACTGTTTTTT. The chain employs TRBV19 and TRBJ1-4; D gene uncertain. CDR1 and CDR2 from the germline V gene are LNHDA and SQIVND (reference sequence). This CDR3 contains 13 residues. Between the trimmed V and J ends, which lost 5 bases and 0 bases, there was a span of 4 bases.

This chain joins TRBV9 and TRBJ1-4; TRBD1 matches 7 bases. The V segment lost 0 bases and the J segment 10 bases; nucleotides outside the gene matches: 9. From germline, CDR1 is SGDLS and CDR2 YYNGEE. This CDR3 has 15 amino acids. The CDR3 sequence: CASSVEGASGGKLFF. The CDR3, as DNA: TGTGCCAGCAGCGTAGAGGGGGCGTCAGGAGGAAAACTGTTTTTT.

V usage is TRBV4-1 and J usage is TRBJ2-3; TRBD2 is a possible D gene (5 bases). Trimming shortened V by 3 bases and J by 1 base, and 14 bases separated the two germline ends. This CDR3 comprises 16 residues. Looked up from germline, CDR1 is MGHRA and CDR2 is YSYEKL. This CDR3 reads CASSHSPSEGTDTQYF. The CDR3 DNA reads as TGCGCCAGCAGCCACAGTCCCTCGGAGGGCACAGATACGCAGTATTTT.

The chain is built from TRBV20-1 and TRBJ2-7; the D is unclear. CDR1 DFQATT and CDR2 SNEGSKA come from the germline V gene (reference sequence). V lost 3 bases and J lost 6, with 15 bases in between. This CDR3 has 13 residues. The CDR3, as DNA: TGCAGTGCTAGTCCCGTCACTACTCCCGAGCAGTACTTC. Translated, it gives CSASPVTTPEQYF.

CDR3 coding DNA: TGTGCCAGCAGCTCCCGACTAGCGGGGATCTCCTACGAGCAGTACTTC. Its protein is CASSSRLAGISYEQYF. This sequence joins TRBV3-1 (or the pseudogene TRBV3-2) and TRBJ2-7; 11 bases match TRBD2. Germline loops: CDR1 LGHDT, CDR2 YNNKEL (reference sequence). The V gene end was trimmed by 5 bases and the J gene end by 0 bases; junction bases not matched to a gene: 6. This CDR3 has 16 residues.

V usage is TRBV15 and J usage is TRBJ2-2, with a possible D match to TRBD1 (6 bases). The V end was cut by 0 bases, the J end by 5 bases, with 13 bases between. The CDR3 sequence is 16 residues long. From germline, CDR1 is LNHNV and CDR2 YYDKDF (reference sequence). The CDR3 loop is CATSRDYRVGTGELFF. DNA of the CDR3: TGTGCCACCAGCAGAGATTACAGGGTGGGAACCGGGGAGCTGTTTTTT. Based on the CDR3 plus reference TRBV15 and TRBJ2-2, the full variable domain is DAMVIQNPRYQVTQFGKPVTLSCSQTLNHNVMYWYQQKSSQAPKLLFHYYDKDFNNEADTPDNFQSRRPNTSFCFLDIRSPGLGDTAMYLCATSRDYRVGTGELFFGEGSRLTVL.

V and J are TRBV27 and TRBJ2-1, with 9 nucleotides matching TRBD1. CDR1 MNHEY and CDR2 SMNVEV come from the germline V gene (reference sequence). The CDR3 sequence is 15 residues long. With 6 bases clipped from V and 6 bases from J, the junction kept 9 bases outside the gene matches. CDR3 region: CASSPYRGRPNEQFF. CDR3 DNA sequence: TGTGCCAGCAGCCCCTACAGGGGGCGGCCCAATGAGCAGTTCTTC.

The rearrangement links TRBV14 to TRBJ2-7; weak D call: TRBD1 (6 bases). The CDR3 sequence is 15 residues long. Trimming stripped 1 base from V and 5 bases from J, with 15 bases between. Germline CDR1 and CDR2: SGHDN and FVKESK. The CDR3 DNA is TGTGCCAGCAGCCAAGGTGTAGGGGGACATCACGAGCAGTACTTC. This translates into CASSQGVGGHHEQYF.

The chain combines TRBV5-1 with TRBJ1-2; D gene ambiguous. Germline values: CDR1 SGHRS, CDR2 YFSETQ. V lost 0 bases, J lost 4 bases, and 10 bases lay in between. The CDR3 totals 14 residues. CDR3 nucleotide sequence: TGCGCCAGCAGCTTGGAGTGGGGAGGCTATGGCTACACCTTC. Translating it yields CASSLEWGGYGYTF.

The rearrangement joins TRBV18 to TRBJ1-2; D possibly corresponds to TRBD1 (6 bases). V lost 6 bases and J 3 bases, leaving 11 bases between the germline ends. This CDR3 region has 13 residues. Germline CDR1 is KGHSH and CDR2 is LQKENI. CDR3 DNA: TGTGCCAGCTCTCGGGACAAGGACTATGGCTACACCTTC. Amino acid sequence: CASSRDKDYGYTF.

The chain employs TRBV4-2 and TRBJ2-2, with D possibly being TRBD2 (5 bases). There are 15 residues in the CDR3. The V gene lost 1 base and the J gene lost 6 bases, with 12 bases spanning the gap. Per germline, CDR1 LGHNA and CDR2 YNFKEQ. The CDR3: CASSQGGGSAGELFF. CDR3 sequence (DNA): TGTGCCAGCAGCCAAGGTGGAGGTTCGGCCGGGGAGCTGTTTTTT.

This clone was seen once. V and J are TRBV5-1 and TRBJ2-1; 8 nucleotides align to TRBD2. Germline V lookup: CDR1 SGHRS, CDR2 YFSETQ. Trimming removed 0 bases from V and 1 base from J; junction bases left unmatched: 6. CDR3 length: 17 amino acids. The CDR3 nucleotides are TGCGCCAGCAGCTTGGGGATTAGCGGGGAGTCCTACAATGAGCAGTTCTTC. It yields the protein CASSLGISGESYNEQFF.

The chain is built from TRBV4-2 and TRBJ2-1; maybe TRBD1 (6 bases). Germline V gene lookup returns CDR1 LGHNA and CDR2 YNFKEQ. This CDR3 comprises 14 residues. V was trimmed by 7 bases and J by 7 bases, leaving 17 bases between them. For the CDR3, the DNA is TGTGCCAGCACCTCTAGTGGGGGCCTAAATGAGCAGTTCTTC. This codes for CASTSSGGLNEQFF.

The chain couples TRBV5-1 to TRBJ2-3; possible D gene TRBD2, 5 bases. V gave up 1 base and J gave up 3 bases, with 12 bases separating them. The CDR3 totals 15 residues. Per the germline V gene, CDR1 is SGHRS and CDR2 is YFSETQ. This CDR3 is CASSLRRRDTDTQYF. The DNA of the CDR3 is TGCGCCAGCAGCTTGAGGAGGAGAGATACAGATACGCAGTATTTT.

V usage is TRBV5-1 and J usage is TRBJ1-1; possibly TRBD1 for D (5 bases). Germline CDR1 SGHRS, CDR2 YFSETQ. Trimming shortened V by 1 base and J by 4 bases, and 8 bases separated the two germline ends. This CDR3 region has 13 residues. This CDR3 reads CASSLQGGTEAFF. In DNA form, the CDR3 reads TGCGCCAGCAGCTTGCAGGGCGGCACTGAAGCTTTCTTT.

The chain is built from TRBV30 and TRBJ1-6; D is uncertain. Trimming took off 5 bases at V and 7 bases at J, with 12 bases between the two ends. This CDR3 is 13 amino acids long. Per germline, CDR1 GTSNPN and CDR2 SVGIG (reference sequence). The CDR3: CAWGLNRNSPLHF. In DNA form, the CDR3 reads TGTGCCTGGGGACTCAACCGGAATTCACCCCTCCACTTT.

The rearrangement links TRBV15 to TRBJ2-1, with a tentative D call TRBD1 (8 bases). The germline gives CDR1 LNHNV, CDR2 YYDKDF (reference sequence). V was pared by 3 bases and J by 7 bases, with 16 bases between. The length of the CDR3 is 15 residues. CDR3 sequence reads: CATSRNRGGWNEQFF. CDR3 nucleotide sequence: TGTGCCACCAGCAGGAACAGGGGGGGATGGAATGAGCAGTTCTTC.

The chain carries TRBV9 and TRBJ1-2; D might be TRBD1 (6 bases). The length of the CDR3 is 13 residues. Trimming cost V 3 bases and J 6 bases, with 12 bases left between them. Germline CDR1 is SGDLS and CDR2 is YYNGEE. CDR3 nucleotides: TGTGCCAGCAGCGACAGGGTGGGTAATGGCTACACCTTC. Translation gives CASSDRVGNGYTF.

Only a few counts were recorded for this clone. The chain has TRBV19 and TRBJ1-3; possible D gene TRBD1, 5 bases. This CDR3 is 14 amino acids long. The ends were cut back, 3 bases at V and 4 bases at J, with 10 bases in the middle. Germline V gene data show CDR1 as LNHDA and CDR2 as SQIVND (reference sequence). The CDR3 coding sequence is TGTGCCAGTAGTATGACCAGGGAAGGAAACACCATATATTTT. Its protein is CASSMTREGNTIYF.

The chain is built from TRBV27 and TRBJ2-7, with a weak D call TRBD1 (6 bases). V lost 0 bases and J 1 base, leaving 13 bases between the germline ends. The germline CDR1 and CDR2 sequences are MNHEY and SMNVEV (reference sequence). CDR3 length: 16 amino acids. The CDR3 coding sequence is TGTGCCAGCAGTTTATCGAGAAGGGGGAAATCCTACGAGCAGTACTTC. It is translated as CASSLSRRGKSYEQYF.

The J gene is TRBJ2-1, the V gene TRBV19, with no clear D. Germline CDR1 reads LNHDA; CDR2 reads SQIVND (reference sequence). The CDR3 loop spans 17 amino acids. V dropped 2 bases and J dropped 6 bases, with 20 bases sitting between them. CDR3 sequence (DNA): TGTGCCAGTAGTATATACCCAACTCGAGGATCTTCCAATGAGCAGTTCTTC. It yields the protein CASSIYPTRGSSNEQFF.

The chain employs TRBV6-4 and TRBJ2-3; D gene unclear. This CDR3 has 13 amino acids. Trimming stripped 2 bases from V and 4 bases from J, with 7 bases between. Per germline, CDR1 MRHNA and CDR2 SNTAGT. The CDR3 protein is CASSDGRSDTQYF. DNA of the CDR3: TGTGCCAGCAGTGACGGCAGGTCAGATACGCAGTATTTT.

The chain joins TRBV28 to TRBJ2-7, with 9 bases identical to TRBD1. The germline V gene has CDR1 MDHEN and CDR2 SYDVKM. V lost 6 bases and J lost 2; bases outside the gene matches: 8. The CDR3 sequence is 15 residues long. The CDR3 here is CASSLPGQGPYEQYF. CDR3 nucleotide sequence: TGTGCCAGCAGCCTACCGGGACAGGGACCCTACGAGCAGTACTTC.

In its sample, this clone was seen a few times. The chain is built from TRBV5-4 and TRBJ2-7, with D maybe TRBD1 (5 bases). V lost 0 bases and J 2 bases, leaving 9 bases between the germline ends. Germline-derived CDR1 and CDR2 are SGHNT and YYREEE (reference sequence). The CDR3 has 14 amino acids. The DNA for the CDR3 is TGTGCCAGCAGCTTGGGCAGGGTGCCCTACGAGCAGTACTTC. This encodes CASSLGRVPYEQYF.

For the CDR3, the DNA is TGTGCCAGCAGTCGGACAGGGGGTTTCGGCGGGGAGCTGTTTTTT. Protein sequence: CASSRTGGFGGELFF. The chain combines TRBV2 with TRBJ2-2; TRBD1 aligns across 10 bases. Germline CDR1 SNHLY, CDR2 FYNNEI. The CDR3 contains 15 residues. V dropped 5 bases and J dropped 7; count of bases not matched to a gene: 7.

The chain is built from TRBV28 and TRBJ2-3; tentatively, D is TRBD1 (6 bases). There are 15 residues in the CDR3. Germline CDR1 reads MDHEN; CDR2 reads SYDVKM. Trimming removed 7 bases from V and 5 bases from J, with 19 bases in between. CDR3 amino acids: CASTDGTTRGDTQYF. CDR3 coding DNA: TGTGCCAGCACAGATGGGACAACTAGGGGAGATACGCAGTATTTT.

The chain couples TRBV30 to TRBJ2-5; D may be TRBD2 (5 bases). The CDR3 length is 18 residues. Germline V lookup: CDR1 GTSNPN, CDR2 SVGIG (reference sequence). V was shortened by 0 bases and J by 1 base, with 21 bases between the two germline ends. The CDR3 loop is CAWSVRWTGVSTQETQYF. Here the CDR3 DNA reads TGTGCCTGGAGTGTACGTTGGACCGGGGTCTCGACCCAAGAGACCCAGTACTTC.